One sample yielded the 21 T cell receptor beta chains listed below, sequenced in a study of blood T cell repertoires in COVID-19. Libraries were prepared by immunoSEQ multiplex PCR; TCRdb keeps only in-frame clonotypes and omits some of them. The sample contains some 220,000 clones, 80% to 85% of which appear only once. The specimen was peripheral blood. The origin of the receptors is a woman in her sixties with acute or convalescent COVID-19.

This clone was recorded once. This chain joins TRBV5-4 and TRBJ1-2, with D maybe TRBD1 (6 bases). This CDR3 spans 13 amino acids. Trimming took off 4 bases at V and 8 bases at J, with 15 bases between the two ends. Germline V gene data show CDR1 as SGHNT and CDR2 as YYREEE (reference sequence). The CDR3 DNA follows: TGTGCCAGCAGCCCCGGACAGATCCCGGGCTACACCTTC. It encodes CASSPGQIPGYTF.

This clone has just a few counts. The V and J genes are TRBV12-3 or TRBV12-4 and TRBJ1-5; D gene uncertain. The CDR3 totals 13 residues. V gave up 6 bases and J gave up 7 bases, with 13 bases separating them. The CDR3 spells CASSQGSRQPQHF. As DNA, the CDR3 is TGTGCCAGCAGCCAAGGGAGCAGACAGCCCCAGCATTTT.

In nucleotides, the CDR3 is TGTGCCAGCAGCTTGGCGGGTAACAATGAGCAGTTCTTC. The encoded protein is CASSLAGNNEQFF. The V call is TRBV5-4, the J call TRBJ2-1, with no clear D. Trimming stripped 0 bases from V and 5 bases from J, with 6 bases between. The CDR3 has 13 residues. CDR1 and CDR2 (germline): SGHNT, YYREEE (reference sequence).

This clone appeared a single time. This chain uses TRBV3-1 (or the pseudogene TRBV3-2) with TRBJ2-7; 13 nucleotides match TRBD2. Losses at the gene ends were 4 bases for V and 2 bases for J; bases not matched to a gene: 5. Germline CDR1 LGHDT, CDR2 YNNKEL (reference sequence). CDR3 length equals 16 residues. CDR3 nucleotide sequence: TGTGCCAGCAGCCTTGCGGGGACTAGCGGGACCTACGAGCAGTACTTC. Its protein is CASSLAGTSGTYEQYF.

The rearrangement links TRBV6-6 to TRBJ1-1; D is uncertain. V was trimmed by 1 base and J by 4 bases, leaving 13 bases between them. Germline assignment: CDR1 MNHNY and CDR2 SVGAGI (reference sequence). The CDR3 spans 15 residues. The CDR3 loop is CASSYFPSSGTEAFF. CDR3 coding DNA: TGTGCCAGCAGTTACTTCCCTAGTAGTGGCACTGAAGCTTTCTTT.

The table lists this clone with a few counts. V is TRBV27 and J is TRBJ1-1; D is unresolved. This CDR3 region has 12 residues. From germline, CDR1 is MNHEY and CDR2 SMNVEV (reference sequence). With 8 bases removed from V and 1 base from J, the gap between germline ends came to 8 bases. Here the CDR3 DNA reads TGTGCCAGCTTCACTTCGAACACTGAAGCTTTCTTT. It translates to CASFTSNTEAFF.

This clone was detected once. The chain employs TRBV25-1 and TRBJ2-3; 8 bases are a match to TRBD1. V lost 3 bases to trimming and J lost 1 base; unmatched junction nucleotides: 9. This CDR3 contains 17 residues. In germline, CDR1 is MGHDK, CDR2 SYGVNS. The CDR3 is CASSDLPGQGRTDTQYF. The CDR3 DNA reads TGTGCCAGCAGTGACCTACCAGGACAGGGACGCACAGATACGCAGTATTTT. The entire variable domain, with the rest obtained from reference TRBV25-1 and TRBJ2-3, is as follows: EADIYQTPRYLVIGTGKKITLECSQTMGHDKMYWYQQDPGMELHLIHYSYGVNSTEKGDLSSESTVSRIRTEHFPLTLESARPSHTSQYLCASSDLPGQGRTDTQYFGPGTRLTVL.

This clone was recorded a few times. This sequence joins TRBV19 and TRBJ2-2; TRBD1 aligns across 8 bases. V was clipped by 2 bases and J by 4 bases; unmatched bases: 0. The CDR3 loop spans 14 amino acids. CDR1 is LNHDA and CDR2 is SQIVND in the germline V gene (reference sequence). The CDR3 is CASSITGGTGELFF. The CDR3 bases are TGTGCCAGTAGTATAACAGGGGGCACCGGGGAGCTGTTTTTT.

This sequence joins TRBV6-5 and TRBJ1-2; perhaps TRBD1 as D (5 bases). CDR3 length equals 14 residues. Germline loops: CDR1 MNHEY, CDR2 SVGAGI. V lost 3 bases, J lost 4 bases, and 12 bases lay in between. In DNA, the CDR3 is TGTGCCAGCAGTTATAAGAGGAGGGGCTATGGCTACACCTTC. This gives the protein CASSYKRRGYGYTF.

This chain links TRBV7-2 with TRBJ1-2; tentative D call: TRBD1 (6 bases). Trimming cost V 2 bases and J 8 bases, with 12 bases left between them. Germline V gene sequence: CDR1 SGHTA, CDR2 FQGNSA. The CDR3 loop spans 13 amino acids. The CDR3 sequence: CASSLFRGRGYTF. The CDR3 DNA reads TGTGCCAGCAGCTTATTTAGGGGGAGAGGCTACACCTTC.

The V call is TRBV6-6, the J call TRBJ1-2, with 7 nucleotides matching TRBD1. V shed 6 bases and J 6 bases; nucleotides not matched to a gene: 10. The germline gives CDR1 MNHNY, CDR2 SVGAGI (reference sequence). The CDR3 spans 14 residues. In DNA, the CDR3 is TGTGCCAGCAGCGGGACAGCGGGTCTCGATGGCTACACCTTC. Translating it yields CASSGTAGLDGYTF.

This clone was picked up one time. The chain combines TRBV7-2 with TRBJ1-2; D not certain. This CDR3 contains 14 residues. CDR1 and CDR2 (germline): SGHTA, FQGNSA. Trimming took 0 bases from V and 6 from J, leaving 11 bases between them. The CDR3 is CASSLAWAGNGYTF. The CDR3 DNA reads as TGTGCCAGCAGCTTAGCGTGGGCGGGGAATGGCTACACCTTC.

V is TRBV9 and J is TRBJ2-7, with a weak D call TRBD1 (6 bases). The V end lost 4 bases, the J end lost 1 base, and 12 bases lay between the germline ends. The CDR3 extends over 14 amino acids. From germline, CDR1 is SGDLS and CDR2 YYNGEE. The CDR3 loop reads CASSPNTGSYEQYF. Written as DNA, the CDR3 is TGTGCCAGCAGCCCCAACACAGGGTCCTACGAGCAGTACTTC.

This chain connects TRBV2 to TRBJ2-3, with 9 positions matching TRBD1. The germline V gene encodes CDR1 SNHLY and CDR2 FYNNEI. Trimming at V came to 7 bases and at J to 1 base, leaving 6 bases not matched to a gene. This CDR3 has 15 amino acids. Here the CDR3 reads CASKRDRDRTDTQYF. The CDR3 bases are TGTGCCAGCAAAAGGGACAGGGACCGCACAGATACGCAGTATTTT.

The chain couples TRBV5-1 to TRBJ1-2, with D uncertain. CDR3 length: 14 residues. Trimming took 2 bases from V and 1 from J, leaving 9 bases between them. Germline CDR1 and CDR2: SGHRS and YFSETQ. CDR3 residues: CASSFNSINYGYTF. The CDR3 nucleotides are TGCGCCAGCAGCTTCAACAGTATTAACTATGGCTACACCTTC.

As regards this clone: Other DNA sequences in this specimen translate into the identical CDR3. J is TRBJ1-6 and V is TRBV2, with D possibly being TRBD1 (5 bases). The V gene's germline CDR1 is SNHLY and CDR2 FYNNEI. This CDR3 has 13 residues. The V end lost 6 bases, the J end lost 3 bases, and 6 bases lay between the germline ends. The CDR3 nucleotides read TGTGCCAGCAGGGGGGGCTATAATTCACCCCTCCACTTT. It yields the protein CASRGGYNSPLHF. Drawing the rest from reference TRBV2 and TRBJ1-6, the complete variable domain is EPEVTQTPSHQVTQMGQEVILRCVPISNHLYFYWYRQILGQKVEFLVSFYNNEISEKSEIFDDQFSVERPDGSNFTLKIRSTKLEDSAMYFCASRGGYNSPLHFGNGTRLTVT.

This chain uses TRBV7-9 with TRBJ2-7; D perhaps matches TRBD2 (5 bases). Germline assignment: CDR1 SEHNR and CDR2 FQNEAQ (reference sequence). This CDR3 has 12 residues. The V and J ends lost 5 bases and 7 bases respectively, with 12 bases between them. The CDR3 sequence is CASSRATGEQYF. CDR3 DNA sequence: TGTGCCAGCAGCCGGGCCACGGGAGAGCAGTACTTC.

The V call is TRBV19, the J call TRBJ2-3; tentatively, D is TRBD2 (6 bases). V was pared by 5 bases and J by 2 bases, with 8 bases between. Per germline, CDR1 LNHDA and CDR2 SQIVND (reference sequence). The CDR3 spans 13 residues. CDR3 sequence: CASSWRDTDTQYF. Written as DNA, the CDR3 is TGTGCCAGTAGTTGGCGGGACACAGATACGCAGTATTTT.

J is TRBJ1-2 and V is TRBV6-5, with 7 positions matching TRBD1. In germline, CDR1 is MNHEY, CDR2 SVGAGI. The CDR3 runs 14 residues. The J segment lost 5 bases and the V segment lost 7 bases, leaving 10 bases of the junction unmatched. The CDR3 nucleotides read TGTGCCAGCAAACGACAGGGCCCAATATATGGCTACACCTTC. It specifies CASKRQGPIYGYTF.

The chain employs TRBV27 and TRBJ2-7; D is ambiguous. The germline V and J ends were trimmed by 3 bases and 5 bases, with 14 bases remaining between them. The CDR3 covers 14 residues. Germline V gives CDR1 MNHEY, CDR2 SMNVEV (reference sequence). The CDR3 is CASSLSFLSHEQYF. Written as DNA, the CDR3 is TGTGCCAGCAGTTTGTCATTCCTTAGCCACGAGCAGTACTTC.

The chain is built from TRBV27 and TRBJ1-2, with 9 bases matching TRBD1. CDR3 length: 13 amino acids. With V trimmed by 4 bases and J by 8 bases, 5 bases remained unmatched. Germline V lookup: CDR1 MNHEY, CDR2 SMNVEV (reference sequence). CDR3 DNA: TGTGCCAGCAGTTCCCGGACAGGGGACGGCTACACCTTC. The encoded protein is CASSSRTGDGYTF.